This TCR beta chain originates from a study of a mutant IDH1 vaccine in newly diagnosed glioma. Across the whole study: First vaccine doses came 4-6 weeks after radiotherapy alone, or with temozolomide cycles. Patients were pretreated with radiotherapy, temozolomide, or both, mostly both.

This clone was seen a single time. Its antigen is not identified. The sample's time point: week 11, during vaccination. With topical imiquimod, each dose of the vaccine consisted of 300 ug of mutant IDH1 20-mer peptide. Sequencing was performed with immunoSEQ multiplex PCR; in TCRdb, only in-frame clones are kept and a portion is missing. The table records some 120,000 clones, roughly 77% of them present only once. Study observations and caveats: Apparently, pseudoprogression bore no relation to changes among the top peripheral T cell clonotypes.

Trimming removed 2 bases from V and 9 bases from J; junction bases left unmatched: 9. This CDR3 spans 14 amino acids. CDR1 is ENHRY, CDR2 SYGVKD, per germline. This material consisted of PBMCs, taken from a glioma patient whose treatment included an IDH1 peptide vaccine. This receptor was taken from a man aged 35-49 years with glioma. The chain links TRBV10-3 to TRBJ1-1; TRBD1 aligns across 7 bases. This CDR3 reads CAISEGGDRTKAFF. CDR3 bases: TGTGCCATCAGTGAGGGGGGGGACAGAACTAAAGCTTTCTTT.